The next 29 T cell receptor beta chains were all read from a single sample in a study of cytomegalovirus exposure and HLA in healthy donors. The PCR made use of 60 Vbeta and 13 Jbeta primers. Assay used: immunoSEQ multiplex PCR; TCRdb lists only in-frame clones, some missing. The profile shows 65,000 to 80,000 clones, nearly 80% of them singletons. Sequenced input: PBMCs. These receptors were taken from a woman between 40 and 50 years old in good health and CMV-seropositive.

The V gene is TRBV19, the J gene TRBJ2-7; D not certain. Germline CDR1 is LNHDA and CDR2 is SQIVND (reference sequence). There are 14 residues in the CDR3. V was cut by 5 bases and J by 0 bases, with 11 bases left in between. CDR3: CASSLDRSSYEQYF. The CDR3 DNA reads as TGTGCCAGTAGTCTCGATCGGAGCTCCTACGAGCAGTACTTC.

Comments on this clone: The identical CDR3 is also encoded by other nucleotide sequences in the sample. V gene TRBV14 combines with J gene TRBJ2-5, with 8 bases matching TRBD2. Germline CDR1 SGHDN, CDR2 FVKESK. The CDR3 has 16 residues. J lost 0 bases, V lost 4 bases, and 7 bases had no gene match. CDR3 in amino acids: CASSPQRGLNQETQYF. CDR3 nucleotides: TGTGCCAGCAGCCCGCAGCGGGGGCTTAACCAAGAGACCCAGTACTTC.

The chain is built from TRBV9 and TRBJ2-2, with 8 bases lining up with TRBD1. V dropped 3 bases and J dropped 1; count of bases not matched to a gene: 2. Germline CDR1 is SGDLS and CDR2 is YYNGEE. The CDR3 length is 15 residues. The CDR3 protein is CASSAGTGNTGELFF. The CDR3 bases are TGTGCCAGCAGCGCCGGGACAGGGAACACCGGGGAGCTGTTTTTT.

This chain links TRBV19 with TRBJ1-5, with D possibly TRBD1 on 5 matching bases. The V and J ends lost 9 bases and 0 bases respectively, with 12 bases between them. CDR1 and CDR2 from the germline V gene are LNHDA and SQIVND (reference sequence). The CDR3 loop spans 14 amino acids. CDR3 amino acids: CARYQGYSNQPQHF. CDR3 coding DNA: TGTGCCAGGTACCAGGGCTATAGCAATCAGCCCCAGCATTTT.

CDR3 DNA: TGTGCCAGCAGCGAGGGATACGAGCAGTACTTC. Amino acid sequence: CASSEGYEQYF. V usage is TRBV25-1 and J usage is TRBJ2-7, with a possible D match to TRBD2 (5 bases). With 6 bases removed from V and 4 bases from J, the gap between germline ends came to 7 bases. The CDR3 has 11 residues. The germline V gene has CDR1 MGHDK and CDR2 SYGVNS.

V gene TRBV19 combines with J gene TRBJ1-2, with a possible D match to TRBD1 (5 bases). CDR3 length: 15 amino acids. The V gene lost 4 bases and the J gene lost 8 bases, with 20 bases spanning the gap. Germline V gene lookup returns CDR1 LNHDA and CDR2 SQIVND (reference sequence). The CDR3 region is CASSRDSGLPTGYTF. The DNA for the CDR3 is TGTGCCAGTAGTAGAGACTCGGGACTCCCTACGGGCTACACCTTC.

The chain links TRBV4-2 to TRBJ1-4; D is possibly TRBD1 (5 bases). CDR1 LGHNA and CDR2 YNFKEQ come from the germline V gene. The CDR3 totals 15 residues. Trimming took 1 base from V and 5 from J, leaving 11 bases between them. CDR3 nucleotides: TGTGCCAGCAGCCAAGCCCCAGGGCTCAATGAAAAACTGTTTTTT. Its translation: CASSQAPGLNEKLFF.

The V and J genes are TRBV28 and TRBJ1-2; possibly TRBD1 for D (5 bases). The CDR3 contains 15 residues. CDR1 MDHEN and CDR2 SYDVKM come from the germline V gene. Between the trimmed V and J ends, which lost 5 bases and 8 bases, there was a span of 21 bases. The CDR3 DNA reads as TGTGCCAGCAGTGGTCTTTTGGACAATCTTAGGGGCTACACCTTC. Its protein is CASSGLLDNLRGYTF.

The genes are TRBV18 and TRBJ2-5; TRBD2 matches 11 bases. V lost 0 bases, J lost 6 bases, and 6 bases stayed unmatched. The CDR3 sequence is 16 residues long. The germline CDR1 and CDR2 sequences are KGHSH and LQKENI. CDR3 in amino acids: CASSPPGTSGAKTQYF. In DNA, the CDR3 is TGTGCCAGCTCACCACCCGGGACTAGCGGTGCGAAGACCCAGTACTTC.

The rearrangement uses TRBV7-2 and TRBJ2-7, with 12 bases that match TRBD2. The V segment lost 1 base and the J segment 5 bases; nucleotides outside the gene matches: 6. Per the germline V gene, CDR1 is SGHTA and CDR2 is FQGNSA. The CDR3 totals 16 residues. The CDR3 loop is CASSLVLAGGPHEQYF. DNA of the CDR3: TGTGCCAGCAGCTTAGTCCTAGCGGGGGGGCCCCACGAGCAGTACTTC.

The V and J genes are TRBV7-9 and TRBJ1-4; TRBD1 aligns across 8 bases. V lost 8 bases to trimming and J lost 6 bases; unmatched junction nucleotides: 11. CDR1 and CDR2 (germline): SEHNR, FQNEAQ (reference sequence). The CDR3 contains 15 residues. The CDR3 here is CASSPQGAVYEKLFF. Here the CDR3 DNA reads TGTGCCAGCTCGCCCCAGGGGGCGGTTTATGAAAAACTGTTTTTT.

This chain connects TRBV9 to TRBJ1-1; a weak D match, TRBD1 (6 bases). Trimming took 3 bases from V and 5 from J, leaving 20 bases between them. The germline gives CDR1 SGDLS, CDR2 YYNGEE. The length of the CDR3 is 16 residues. CDR3 sequence: CASSASGDPWGTEAFF. The CDR3 coding sequence is TGTGCCAGCAGCGCCTCAGGGGACCCTTGGGGGACTGAAGCTTTCTTT.

CDR3 coding DNA: TGTGCCAGCAGCTCCCTAGCGGGGGGTTCAGATACGCAGTATTTT. Translated: CASSSLAGGSDTQYF. The chain uses TRBV9 and TRBJ2-3; 11 bases fit TRBD2. Germline V gives CDR1 SGDLS, CDR2 YYNGEE. The V gene end was trimmed by 4 bases and the J gene end by 4 bases; junction bases not matched to a gene: 5. This CDR3 has 15 amino acids.

V gene TRBV5-1 combines with J gene TRBJ1-4; weak D call: TRBD1 (5 bases). Germline V CDR1 and CDR2: SGHRS, YFSETQ. Trimming left V 4 bases short and J 4 bases short, with 11 bases between. The CDR3 is 14 amino acids. The CDR3 DNA sequence: TGCGCCAGCAGCCCGCAGGGAGGTAATGAAAAACTGTTTTTT. It translates to CASSPQGGNEKLFF.

In DNA form, the CDR3 reads TGTGCCAGCAGCGTCAAAACAGGGACTGGAAACACCATATATTTT. It translates to CASSVKTGTGNTIYF. V and J are TRBV9 and TRBJ1-3; D perhaps matches TRBD1 (6 bases). The CDR3 length is 15 residues. V lost 2 bases to trimming and J lost 2 bases, with 11 bases between them. From germline, CDR1 is SGDLS and CDR2 YYNGEE.

V gene TRBV28 combines with J gene TRBJ1-4; TRBD1 aligns across 10 bases. Unmatched junction bases numbered 4, after V lost 3 bases and J lost 0 bases. Germline CDR1 reads MDHEN; CDR2 reads SYDVKM. The CDR3 has 17 residues. Written as DNA, the CDR3 is TGTGCCAGCAGTTTTGGGGGGACAGGGGCAACTAATGAAAAACTGTTTTTT. Amino acids: CASSFGGTGATNEKLFF.

This chain links TRBV9 with TRBJ1-1; D is perhaps TRBD1 (5 bases). The V gene lost 0 bases and the J gene lost 1 base, with 10 bases spanning the gap. The CDR3 runs to 15 residues. CDR1 and CDR2 from the germline V gene are SGDLS and YYNGEE. CDR3 coding DNA: TGTGCCAGCAGCGTAGTTTTGGGGGGGAACACTGAAGCTTTCTTT. It is translated as CASSVVLGGNTEAFF. Using reference TRBV9 and TRBJ1-1 for the parts outside the CDR3, the full variable domain is DSGVTQTPKHLITATGQRVTLRCSPRSGDLSVYWYQQSLDQGLQFLIQYYNGEERAKGNILERFSAQQFPDLHSELNLSSLELGDSALYFCASSVVLGGNTEAFFGQGTRLTVV.

The chain carries TRBV9 and TRBJ2-3; 14 nucleotides line up with TRBD2. The junction had 9 bases not matched to a gene; V was cut back by 4 bases and J by 2 bases. CDR1 and CDR2 from the germline V gene are SGDLS and YYNGEE. The CDR3 runs 18 residues. The CDR3 bases are TGTGCCAGCAGCTCGCGACTAGCGGGGGGGCTTGTCACAGATACGCAGTATTTT. This codes for CASSSRLAGGLVTDTQYF.

The chain combines TRBV11-2 with TRBJ1-3; perhaps TRBD1 as D (5 bases). CDR3 length: 15 amino acids. CDR1 and CDR2 (germline): SGHAT, FQNNGV. V gave up 1 base and J gave up 2 bases, with 9 bases separating them. CDR3: CASSLGGGAGNTIYF. As DNA, the CDR3 is TGTGCCAGCAGCTTAGGTGGAGGGGCTGGAAACACCATATATTTT.

The chain combines TRBV7-2 with TRBJ1-3; TRBD1 matches 7 bases. The V segment lost 0 bases and the J segment 4 bases; nucleotides outside the gene matches: 3. Germline CDR1 and CDR2: SGHTA and FQGNSA. The CDR3 has 15 amino acids. CDR3 sequence reads: CASSLASGGGNTIYF. The CDR3 DNA is TGTGCCAGCAGCTTAGCATCAGGGGGGGGAAACACCATATATTTT.

CDR3 residues: CASSDAGGTEAFF. CDR3 nucleotides: TGTGCCAGCAGTGACGCAGGGGGCACTGAAGCTTTCTTT. The V call is TRBV9, the J call TRBJ1-1; 7 positions match TRBD1. The V gene end was trimmed by 5 bases and the J gene end by 4 bases; junction bases not matched to a gene: 5. Germline lookup yields CDR1 SGDLS and CDR2 YYNGEE. The length of the CDR3 is 13 residues. Together with reference TRBV9 and TRBJ1-1, the CDR3 gives the full variable domain: DSGVTQTPKHLITATGQRVTLRCSPRSGDLSVYWYQQSLDQGLQFLIQYYNGEERAKGNILERFSAQQFPDLHSELNLSSLELGDSALYFCASSDAGGTEAFFGQGTRLTVV.

The J gene is TRBJ1-1, the V gene TRBV25-1, with D perhaps matching TRBD1 (5 bases). This CDR3 has 15 amino acids. Germline V gene data show CDR1 as MGHDK and CDR2 as SYGVNS. V lost 4 bases, J lost 0 bases, and 12 bases lay in between. Here the CDR3 DNA reads TGTGCCAGCAGTGCCCAAACAGGTTTGAACACTGAAGCTTTCTTT. It is translated as CASSAQTGLNTEAFF. Full variable domain (outside the CDR3, taken from reference TRBV25-1 and TRBJ1-1): EADIYQTPRYLVIGTGKKITLECSQTMGHDKMYWYQQDPGMELHLIHYSYGVNSTEKGDLSSESTVSRIRTEHFPLTLESARPSHTSQYLCASSAQTGLNTEAFFGQGTRLTVV.

The count of this clone is one. The V call is TRBV7-6, the J call TRBJ1-1; D is undetermined. Trimming left V 1 base short and J 2 bases short, with 8 bases between. The CDR3 is 14 amino acids. Looked up from germline, CDR1 is SGHVS and CDR2 is FNYEAQ. In DNA, the CDR3 is TGTGCCAGCAGCTTAGGCCAGTTTAACACTGAAGCTTTCTTT. It codes for CASSLGQFNTEAFF.

This clone was found a few times. V and J are TRBV19 and TRBJ2-3; TRBD2 matches at 9 bases. The CDR3 contains 16 residues. V lost 5 bases, J lost 4 bases, and 10 bases stayed unmatched. Germline CDR1 LNHDA, CDR2 SQIVND (reference sequence). CDR3 sequence reads: CASSPFRGGEADTQYF. CDR3 nucleotides: TGTGCCAGTAGTCCGTTTCGCGGGGGGGAGGCAGATACGCAGTATTTT.

The V and J genes are TRBV4-1 and TRBJ2-3; TRBD2 matches at 8 bases. Trimming at V came to 1 base and at J to 4 bases, leaving 4 bases not matched to a gene. CDR1 MGHRA and CDR2 YSYEKL come from the germline V gene. This CDR3 contains 15 residues. CDR3 in amino acids: CASSQAGGAADTQYF. The CDR3 nucleotides are TGCGCCAGCAGCCAAGCCGGGGGGGCTGCAGATACGCAGTATTTT.

The chain combines TRBV19 with TRBJ2-7, with 12 bases matching TRBD2. The CDR3 runs to 13 residues. Germline V gene data show CDR1 as LNHDA and CDR2 as SQIVND (reference sequence). The J segment lost 6 bases and the V segment lost 6 bases, leaving 3 bases of the junction unmatched. The CDR3 region has the DNA TGTGCCAGTAGACTAGCGGGAGGAGGCGAGCAGTACTTC. Translating it yields CASRLAGGGEQYF. The complete variable domain, with remaining parts taken from reference TRBV19 and TRBJ2-7, reads DGGITQSPKYLFRKEGQNVTLSCEQNLNHDAMYWYRQDPGQGLRLIYYSQIVNDFQKGDIAEGYSVSREKKESFPLTVTSAQKNPTAFYLCASRLAGGGEQYFGPGTRLTVT.

The chain couples TRBV28 to TRBJ1-4; the D is unclear. This CDR3 comprises 16 residues. The ends were cut back, 6 bases at V and 7 bases at J, with 21 bases in the middle. Looked up from germline, CDR1 is MDHEN and CDR2 is SYDVKM. The DNA for the CDR3 is TGTGCCAGCAGCCCCCGATTCAGTGCGGGCGTTGAAAAACTGTTTTTT. Its protein product is CASSPRFSAGVEKLFF.

This chain connects TRBV27 to TRBJ1-1; 11 bases are a match to TRBD1. V shed 5 bases and J 3 bases; nucleotides not matched to a gene: 5. The CDR3 extends over 15 amino acids. Germline lookup yields CDR1 MNHEY and CDR2 SMNVEV (reference sequence). DNA for the CDR3: TGTGCCAGCAGTACCTGGGACAGGGGGTACACTGAAGCTTTCTTT. It specifies CASSTWDRGYTEAFF.

The chain couples TRBV9 to TRBJ1-2, with D uncertain. The CDR3 contains 13 residues. The V gene's germline CDR1 is SGDLS and CDR2 YYNGEE. Trimming took 3 bases from V and 4 from J, leaving 10 bases between them. The CDR3 reads CASSGRVAYGYTF. CDR3 nucleotides: TGTGCCAGCAGCGGTCGAGTCGCCTATGGCTACACCTTC.